One and the same sample provided the 20 T cell receptor beta chains below, sequenced in a study of T cell repertoires in cytomegalovirus infection. TCRdb reanalysed the reads using MiXCR and keeps one entry per CDR3 protein. The table shows about half a million distinct CDR3 sequences, with about 42% occurring only once. These receptors' antigens are unknown. Here the sequenced sample was cultured PBMCs, taken from culture after CMV antigen stimulation. The receptors stem from a human donor in good health (CMV status not recorded). Some clones in this sample may be carry-over from other donors' samples.

The V gene is TRBV19, the J gene TRBJ2-6, with 9 bases aligning to TRBD1. The CDR3 runs 18 residues. Trimming removed 6 bases from V and 0 bases from J; junction bases left unmatched: 9. In germline, CDR1 is LNHDA, CDR2 SQIVND (reference sequence). CDR3 coding DNA: TGTGCCAGTAGCCTCCGGGACAGGGCTTACTCTGGGGCCAACGTCCTGACTTTC. It encodes CASSLRDRAYSGANVLTF.

This clonotype was detected a few times. The chain links TRBV20-1 to TRBJ2-3; TRBD1 matches 8 bases. V was pared by 0 bases and J by 5 bases, with 10 bases of the junction left unmatched. Per the germline V gene, CDR1 is DFQATT and CDR2 is SNEGSKA (reference sequence). The CDR3 contains 16 residues. CDR3 bases: TGCAGTGCTAGAGATCTAGGGCAGGGGGCAGGAGATACGCAGTATTTT. It yields the protein CSARDLGQGAGDTQYF.

V usage is TRBV6-2 or TRBV6-3 and J usage is TRBJ2-1, with TRBD2 matching 11 bases. Germline V gene sequence: CDR1 MNHEY, CDR2 SVGEGT. V lost 6 bases, J lost 6 bases, and 7 bases stayed unmatched. The CDR3 spans 15 residues. This chain's CDR3 is CASSETSGMGNEQFF. In DNA, the CDR3 is TGTGCCAGCAGCGAGACTAGCGGGATGGGCAATGAGCAGTTCTTC.

The chain joins TRBV7-2 to TRBJ2-1; TRBD2 matches 7 bases. After removal of 3 bases from V and 9 bases from J, the junction contained 8 bases not matched to a gene. Germline lookup yields CDR1 SGHTA and CDR2 FQGNSA. The CDR3 is 14 residues long. DNA for the CDR3: TGTGCCAGCAGCTTTGTGGGAGGGCCGAGTGAGCAGTTCTTC. This encodes CASSFVGGPSEQFF.

The rearrangement links TRBV4-1 to TRBJ2-7, with a possible D match to TRBD2 (6 bases). The CDR3 totals 14 residues. V lost 4 bases and J lost 7, with 17 bases in between. The germline gives CDR1 MGHRA, CDR2 YSYEKL. The CDR3 DNA is TGCGCCAGCAGCCTGGCGGGCAGGGCGGGGGAGCAGTACTTC. Protein product: CASSLAGRAGEQYF.

The chain links TRBV6-1 to TRBJ2-2; the match to TRBD2 covers 14 bases. The V gene end was trimmed by 4 bases and the J gene end by 7 bases; junction bases not matched to a gene: 8. The CDR3 extends over 17 amino acids. CDR1 is MNHNS and CDR2 is SASEGT in the germline V gene. CDR3 in amino acids: CASSVTSGGARNGELFF. CDR3 in DNA: TGTGCCAGCAGTGTGACTAGCGGGGGGGCTCGTAACGGGGAGCTGTTTTTT.

A word on this clonotype: A much larger clone lies a single base off, so this may be a read error. The chain recombines TRBV7-3 with TRBJ1-3; no firm D call. V was pared by 5 bases and J by 3 bases, with 11 bases between. CDR1 SGHTA and CDR2 FQGTGA come from the germline V gene. The CDR3 runs to 14 residues. The CDR3 loop reads CASSDTLYGNTIYF. In DNA, the CDR3 is TGTGCCAGCAGCGACACGCTCTATGGAAACACCATATATTTT.

This clonotype turned up a few times. The chain employs TRBV6-1 and TRBJ2-3, with 12 bases identical to TRBD2. The germline gives CDR1 MNHNS, CDR2 SASEGT. The V segment lost 5 bases and the J segment 2 bases; nucleotides outside the gene matches: 14. The CDR3 sequence is 19 residues long. The CDR3: CASSSGLAGTERPTDTQYF. The CDR3, as DNA: TGTGCCAGCAGTTCGGGACTAGCGGGTACAGAGAGGCCCACAGATACGCAGTATTTT.

This clonotype was found a few times. This chain connects TRBV7-6 to TRBJ2-5, with D possibly matching TRBD2 (6 bases). The ends were cut back, 3 bases at V and 3 bases at J, with 11 bases in the middle. From germline, CDR1 is SGHVS and CDR2 FNYEAQ. The CDR3 is made up of 14 amino acids. The CDR3 loop is CASSFRWGEETQYF. As DNA, the CDR3 is TGTGCCAGCAGCTTCCGATGGGGGGAAGAGACCCAGTACTTC.

This clonotype appeared a few times. V usage is TRBV7-2 and J usage is TRBJ2-7, with D perhaps being TRBD1 or TRBD2 (5 bases each). CDR3 length: 14 residues. V dropped 3 bases and J dropped 4 bases, with 13 bases sitting between them. CDR1 is SGHTA, CDR2 FQGNSA, per germline. CDR3 sequence (DNA): TGTGCCAGCAGCTTGGAGAGGGGTTTGTACGAGCAGTACTTC. It codes for CASSLERGLYEQYF.

In its sample, this clonotype was seen a few times. The chain joins TRBV6-8 to TRBJ2-3, with 12 bases lining up with TRBD2. The CDR3 spans 15 residues. J lost 5 bases, V lost 5 bases, and 5 bases had no gene match. CDR1 is MNHGY, CDR2 SAAAGT, per germline. The CDR3 reads CASSPVTSGRDTQYF. In DNA, the CDR3 is TGTGCCAGCAGTCCGGTGACTAGCGGGAGAGATACGCAGTATTTT.

The rearrangement joins TRBV4-1 to TRBJ1-1; tentative D call: TRBD1 (5 bases). The V end was cut by 0 bases, the J end by 3 bases, with 11 bases between. The length of the CDR3 is 15 residues. Germline assignment: CDR1 MGHRA and CDR2 YSYEKL. CDR3 coding DNA: TGCGCCAGCAGCCAAGATGCAGGGCCGGACACTGAAGCTTTCTTT. Amino acids: CASSQDAGPDTEAFF.

This clonotype was seen a few times. The genes are TRBV7-6 and TRBJ2-1, with 11 bases that match TRBD2. After removal of 4 bases from V and 10 bases from J, the junction contained 3 bases not matched to a gene. The germline V gene has CDR1 SGHVS and CDR2 FNYEAQ. CDR3 size: 13 residues. CDR3 protein: CASSSRTSGEQFF. For the CDR3, the DNA is TGTGCCAGCAGCTCCCGGACTAGCGGGGAGCAGTTCTTC.

There are a few counts of this clonotype. The chain uses TRBV9 and TRBJ2-3; possible D gene TRBD2, 6 bases. The CDR3 sequence is 17 residues long. Trimming took 4 bases from V and 7 from J, leaving 25 bases between them. Germline loops: CDR1 SGDLS, CDR2 YYNGEE. CDR3 residues: CASSLPGGLGEVYTQYF. As DNA, the CDR3 is TGTGCCAGCAGCCTCCCTGGGGGTCTTGGGGAGGTGTATACGCAGTATTTT.

The chain links TRBV7-2 to TRBJ1-2, with D perhaps matching TRBD1 (5 bases). V lost 6 bases and J lost 4, with 12 bases in between. The germline CDR1 and CDR2 sequences are SGHTA and FQGNSA. The CDR3 is made up of 13 amino acids. CDR3 sequence reads: CASSDGAGYGYTF. The CDR3 nucleotides read TGTGCCAGCAGTGACGGGGCAGGCTATGGCTACACCTTC.

This clonotype was detected many times. The CDR3 DNA follows: TGTGCCAGCAGCTTAGGGGCAGCCCAAGAGACCCAGTACTTC. Its translation is CASSLGAAQETQYF. This chain joins TRBV7-2 and TRBJ2-5; no firm D call. CDR1 and CDR2 (germline): SGHTA, FQGNSA. CDR3 length: 14 amino acids. The V gene lost 1 base and the J gene lost 1 base, with 7 bases spanning the gap. Based on the CDR3 plus reference TRBV7-2 and TRBJ2-5, the full variable domain is GAGVSQSPSNKVTEKGKDVELRCDPISGHTALYWYRQSLGQGLEFLIYFQGNSAPDKSGLPSDRFSAERTGGSVSTLTIQRTQQEDSAVYLCASSLGAAQETQYFGPGTRLLVL.

The chain has TRBV18 and TRBJ2-1, with D perhaps being TRBD1 or TRBD2 (7 bases each). Germline lookup yields CDR1 KGHSH and CDR2 LQKENI. This CDR3 comprises 15 residues. The germline V and J ends were trimmed by 0 bases and 12 bases, with 18 bases remaining between them. Here the CDR3 reads CASSPPTSQGGSQFF. CDR3 nucleotide sequence: TGTGCCAGCTCACCACCGACTAGCCAGGGGGGATCGCAGTTCTTC.

The rearrangement uses TRBV2 and TRBJ2-6, with 10 bases lining up with TRBD1. With V trimmed by 8 bases and J by 4 bases, 8 bases remained unmatched. The CDR3 contains 16 residues. Germline-derived CDR1 and CDR2 are SNHLY and FYNNEI. For the CDR3, the DNA is TGTGCCAGCTATCAGGGACAGGGGAGCGGGGCCAACGTCCTGACTTTC. As protein: CASYQGQGSGANVLTF.

This clonotype was counted between two and nine times. The V and J genes are TRBV7-2 and TRBJ2-1; TRBD1 agrees at 7 bases. Germline assignment: CDR1 SGHTA and CDR2 FQGNSA. This CDR3 contains 15 residues. Germline trimming cut 8 bases from V and 4 bases from J; bases unmatched to any gene: 11. CDR3 residues: CASSLRGLWYNEQFF. CDR3 DNA sequence: TGTGCCAGCTCCTTAAGGGGGCTTTGGTACAATGAGCAGTTCTTC.

The rearrangement joins TRBV5-1 to TRBJ2-5, with a possible D match to TRBD2 (7 bases). CDR3 length equals 14 residues. Deletions cut 4 bases from V and 5 bases from J, with 15 bases between. Germline V gene data show CDR1 as SGHRS and CDR2 as YFSETQ. In DNA, the CDR3 is TGCGCCAGCAGCGCCCCGGGGGGCTGGGAGACCCAGTACTTC. It is translated as CASSAPGGWETQYF.